These 31 T cell receptor beta chains came from one sample sequenced in a study of PD-L1 blockade in urothelial cancer. Method: immunoSEQ multiplex PCR; TCRdb's copy keeps in-frame clones and lacks some. The sample yields just over 35,000 clones, roughly a third seen once. Source: tumor tissue, taken before atezolizumab (anti-PD-L1) treatment. The receptors derive from a man aged 55 to 70 with urothelial cancer.

The V call is TRBV18, the J call TRBJ1-5; the match to TRBD1 covers 8 bases. The CDR3 sequence is 15 residues long. The germline V gene encodes CDR1 KGHSH and CDR2 LQKENI. Unmatched junction bases numbered 2, after V lost 3 bases and J lost 1 base. The CDR3 DNA sequence: TGTGCCAGCTCACCCGACAGGGGCAGCAATCAGCCCCAGCATTTT. Its translation is CASSPDRGSNQPQHF.

This clone turned up a few times. The rearrangement uses TRBV11-3 and TRBJ1-6, with a possible D match to TRBD1 (5 bases). The germline V gene has CDR1 SGHNT and CDR2 YENEEA. The V gene lost 2 bases and the J gene lost 8 bases, with 16 bases spanning the gap. This CDR3 is built from 16 residues. The CDR3 DNA sequence: TGTGCCAGCAGCTTATCAGGGATCTCCGGAGATTCACCCCTCCACTTT. It translates to CASSLSGISGDSPLHF.

This clone was picked up a small number of times. The chain couples TRBV6-8 to TRBJ2-1; D gene ambiguous. This CDR3 region has 14 residues. V was cut by 2 bases and J by 0 bases, with 5 bases left in between. The germline V gene has CDR1 MNHGY and CDR2 SAAAGT. As DNA, the CDR3 is TGTGCCAGCAGTTACCACGACTCCTACAATGAGCAGTTCTTC. This encodes CASSYHDSYNEQFF.

CDR3 nucleotides: TGTGCCAGCAGCTCCCGGGACACTCTCACGGGCTACACCTTC. Residues: CASSSRDTLTGYTF. V gene TRBV11-3 combines with J gene TRBJ1-2, with TRBD1 as a possible D gene (6 bases). The V gene lost 4 bases and the J gene lost 8 bases, with 17 bases spanning the gap. The CDR3 consists of 14 residues. Looked up from germline, CDR1 is SGHNT and CDR2 is YENEEA.

A few counts support this clone. J is TRBJ2-7 and V is TRBV6-8, with TRBD2 identical over 12 bases. V shed 7 bases and J 3 bases; nucleotides not matched to a gene: 13. Germline CDR1 is MNHGY and CDR2 is SAAAGT. This CDR3 is built from 17 residues. The CDR3 bases are TGTGCCAGCAACTATCCGAGACTAGCGGGAGTACACTACGAGCAGTACTTC. This codes for CASNYPRLAGVHYEQYF.

The chain recombines TRBV5-1 with TRBJ2-2; D possibly matches TRBD1 or TRBD2 (5 bases each). The CDR3 runs 15 residues. CDR1 and CDR2 (germline): SGHRS, YFSETQ. V lost 1 base and J lost 5, with 12 bases in between. Here the CDR3 reads CASSLRGEFTGELFF. The CDR3 DNA reads TGCGCCAGCAGCTTGAGGGGAGAGTTTACCGGGGAGCTGTTTTTT.

The chain employs TRBV6-8 and TRBJ1-2; D might be TRBD1 (5 bases). Trimming cost V 2 bases and J 8 bases, with 9 bases left between them. The CDR3 covers 12 residues. Germline V gene data show CDR1 as MNHGY and CDR2 as SAAAGT. The CDR3 nucleotides read TGTGCCAGCAGTTACGCGAGACAGGGCTACACCTTC. This encodes CASSYARQGYTF.

The chain carries TRBV18 and TRBJ1-4; D not certain. Germline assignment: CDR1 KGHSH and CDR2 LQKENI. Trimming removed 2 bases from V and 0 bases from J, with 10 bases in between. This CDR3 comprises 16 residues. CDR3 DNA sequence: TGTGCCAGCTCACCAGGGATGGCGGCAACTAATGAAAAACTGTTTTTT. The encoded protein is CASSPGMAATNEKLFF.

The genes are TRBV6-8 and TRBJ2-2, with 7 bases aligning to TRBD1. The CDR3 is 15 residues long. The junction had 5 bases not matched to a gene; V was cut back by 6 bases and J by 1 base. The germline V gene encodes CDR1 MNHGY and CDR2 SAAAGT. The CDR3 sequence: CASSKDRVNTGELFF. The CDR3 region has the DNA TGTGCCAGCAGCAAAGACAGGGTGAACACCGGGGAGCTGTTTTTT.

The V gene is TRBV19, the J gene TRBJ1-2; D is uncertain. Germline CDR1 LNHDA, CDR2 SQIVND (reference sequence). The CDR3 has 13 residues. Trimming stripped 7 bases from V and 2 bases from J, with 11 bases between. This CDR3 is CASNRQANYGYTF. CDR3 DNA sequence: TGTGCCAGTAACCGGCAGGCGAACTATGGCTACACCTTC.

This clone turned up a few times. The CDR3 protein is CASSVMGTGVTGELFF. The CDR3 coding sequence is TGTGCCAGCAGCGTAATGGGGACAGGGGTCACCGGGGAGCTGTTTTTT. V and J are TRBV9 and TRBJ2-2, with 10 bases fitting TRBD1. The CDR3 extends over 16 amino acids. Germline V gene lookup returns CDR1 SGDLS and CDR2 YYNGEE. The V gene end was trimmed by 1 base and the J gene end by 4 bases; junction bases not matched to a gene: 4.

This clone was observed a handful of times. The chain combines TRBV30 with TRBJ1-2; D might be TRBD1 (5 bases). In germline, CDR1 is GTSNPN, CDR2 SVGIG (reference sequence). This CDR3 is 12 amino acids long. Trimming shortened V by 1 base and J by 8 bases, and 11 bases separated the two germline ends. CDR3 protein: CAWSESGNGYTF. CDR3 DNA: TGTGCCTGGAGTGAATCAGGGAACGGCTACACCTTC.

Only a few counts were recorded for this clone. The CDR3 loop reads CSVGEEYYGYTF. Written as DNA, the CDR3 is TGCAGCGTTGGAGAGGAATACTATGGCTACACCTTC. The chain has TRBV29-1 and TRBJ1-2; D gene unclear. The CDR3 contains 12 residues. Germline V gene lookup returns CDR1 SQVTM and CDR2 ANQGSEA. With 4 bases removed from V and 3 bases from J, the gap between germline ends came to 9 bases. Drawing the rest from reference TRBV29-1 and TRBJ1-2, the complete variable domain is SAVISQKPSRDICQRGTSLTIQCQVDSQVTMMFWYRQQPGQSLTLIATANQGSEATYESGFVIDKFPISRPNLTFSTLTVSNMSPEDSSIYLCSVGEEYYGYTFGSGTRLTVV.

Written as DNA, the CDR3 is TGTGCCAGCAGTTTTCGAGCGAGGGACTACACCTTC. Translated: CASSFRARDYTF. The chain recombines TRBV28 with TRBJ1-2; D not certain. V shed 3 bases and J shed 10 bases, with 12 bases lying between them. Germline V CDR1 and CDR2: MDHEN, SYDVKM. This CDR3 comprises 12 residues.

The sample holds many counts of this clone. The V gene is TRBV6-8, the J gene TRBJ2-5; TRBD1 matches 9 bases. Trimming removed 6 bases from V and 3 bases from J; junction bases left unmatched: 8. The CDR3 length is 15 residues. The germline gives CDR1 MNHGY, CDR2 SAAAGT. CDR3 sequence: CASRVPGTGKETQYF. CDR3 sequence (DNA): TGTGCCAGCAGGGTCCCCGGGACAGGGAAAGAGACCCAGTACTTC.

This clone came up a few times. The chain has TRBV6-8 and TRBJ1-5; 10 nucleotides align to TRBD1. The CDR3 sequence is 16 residues long. With 6 bases clipped from V and 6 bases from J, the junction kept 11 bases outside the gene matches. Germline lookup yields CDR1 MNHGY and CDR2 SAAAGT. This chain's CDR3 is CASSRAGQGEIQPQHF. CDR3 bases: TGTGCCAGCAGCAGGGCCGGACAGGGGGAAATTCAGCCCCAGCATTTT.

This clone was detected many times. The chain is built from TRBV9 and TRBJ1-2, with 7 bases fitting TRBD1. CDR1 and CDR2 from the germline V gene are SGDLS and YYNGEE. The CDR3 extends over 13 amino acids. V was pared by 3 bases and J by 7 bases, with 6 bases of the junction left unmatched. The CDR3 DNA is TGTGCCAGCAGCGGACAGGGAGCTGGTGGCTACACCTTC. Its translation: CASSGQGAGGYTF.

The V and J genes are TRBV6-7 and TRBJ2-5; no definite D call. TRBV6-7 is an ORF, and what it does is uncertain. Trimming pared 5 bases from V and 4 bases from J, leaving 17 bases between. The CDR3 has 15 residues. The CDR3 DNA reads TGTGCCAGCAGTGAAAAAACAAGGGCCCTAGAGACCCAGTACTTC. This gives the protein CASSEKTRALETQYF.

This clone turned up a few times. This chain connects TRBV5-1 to TRBJ2-1; D not certain. Germline lookup yields CDR1 SGHRS and CDR2 YFSETQ. The CDR3 is made up of 15 amino acids. The ends were cut back, 0 bases at V and 3 bases at J, with 10 bases in the middle. The CDR3 DNA sequence: TGCGCCAGCAGCTTGGCCTGGGGAAACTACAATGAGCAGTTCTTC. Its protein is CASSLAWGNYNEQFF. The full variable domain, rest sourced from reference TRBV5-1 and TRBJ2-1, is KAGVTQTPRYLIKTRGQQVTLSCSPISGHRSVSWYQQTPGQGLQFLFEYFSETQRNKGNFPGRFSGRQFSNSRSEMNVSTLELGDSALYLCASSLAWGNYNEQFFGPGTRLTVL.

This clone was seen a few times. The chain employs TRBV19 and TRBJ2-7; no clear D gene. Germline CDR1 is LNHDA and CDR2 is SQIVND (reference sequence). CDR3 length equals 12 residues. V lost 0 bases and J 7 bases, leaving 7 bases between the germline ends. In nucleotides, the CDR3 is TGTGCCAGTAGTATAGACTTGGGAGAGCAGTACTTC. It specifies CASSIDLGEQYF.

The chain uses TRBV5-1 and TRBJ2-1; TRBD2 matches 14 bases. The CDR3 totals 15 residues. The J segment lost 9 bases and the V segment lost 4 bases, leaving 6 bases of the junction unmatched. Germline CDR1 is SGHRS and CDR2 is YFSETQ. The CDR3 region has the DNA TGCGCCAGCAGCCCGACTAGCGGGGGGGCGTCTGAGCAGTTCTTC. Translation: CASSPTSGGASEQFF. The full variable domain, completed using reference TRBV5-1 and TRBJ2-1, is KAGVTQTPRYLIKTRGQQVTLSCSPISGHRSVSWYQQTPGQGLQFLFEYFSETQRNKGNFPGRFSGRQFSNSRSEMNVSTLELGDSALYLCASSPTSGGASEQFFGPGTRLTVL.

J is TRBJ2-3 and V is TRBV30; the D gene could be TRBD1 or TRBD2 (6 bases each). The CDR3 is 13 amino acids. Germline V gene sequence: CDR1 GTSNPN, CDR2 SVGIG (reference sequence). Trimming cost V 2 bases and J 4 bases, with 10 bases left between them. CDR3 coding DNA: TGTGCCTGGAGTCTAGGGGGGCCAGATACGCAGTATTTT. This gives the protein CAWSLGGPDTQYF.

J is TRBJ1-3 and V is TRBV5-1; 7 nucleotides agree with TRBD1. Germline V gene data show CDR1 as SGHRS and CDR2 as YFSETQ. V shed 4 bases and J 5 bases; nucleotides not matched to a gene: 9. This CDR3 spans 15 amino acids. In nucleotides, the CDR3 is TGCGCCAGCAGCATAGATTGGACAGGTAGAAACACCATATATTTT. Encoded protein: CASSIDWTGRNTIYF.

The chain couples TRBV7-7 to TRBJ1-3; the match to TRBD1 covers 9 bases. CDR3 length: 15 residues. From germline, CDR1 is SSHAT and CDR2 FNYEAQ (reference sequence). V lost 5 bases and J lost 3; bases outside the gene matches: 5. The DNA for the CDR3 is TGTGCCAGCAGCCCAGTGGACAGGGGTGGAAACACCATATATTTT. As protein: CASSPVDRGGNTIYF.

The chain uses TRBV30 and TRBJ1-3; D unclear. This CDR3 spans 15 amino acids. V dropped 3 bases and J dropped 9 bases, with 21 bases sitting between them. Germline CDR1 GTSNPN, CDR2 SVGIG (reference sequence). CDR3 loop: CAWSPLGQNRVTIYF. The CDR3, as DNA: TGTGCCTGGAGCCCCCTGGGCCAAAATAGAGTCACCATATATTTT.

The chain uses TRBV6-8 and TRBJ2-7; 8 bases map to TRBD1. With V trimmed by 6 bases and J by 3 bases, 7 bases remained unmatched. Germline CDR1 reads MNHGY; CDR2 reads SAAAGT. This CDR3 spans 14 amino acids. Written as DNA, the CDR3 is TGTGCCAGCAGATCCGACAGGGGAGGCTACGAGCAGTACTTC. It translates to CASRSDRGGYEQYF.

This chain links TRBV6-8 with TRBJ2-2; D is perhaps TRBD1 or TRBD2 (6 bases each). CDR1 is MNHGY, CDR2 SAAAGT, per germline. The V end lost 6 bases, the J end lost 5 bases, and 16 bases lay between the germline ends. This CDR3 spans 15 amino acids. The CDR3 DNA reads TGTGCCAGCAGCATACAGGGAGGTGGGACCGGGGAGCTGTTTTTT. Residues: CASSIQGGGTGELFF.

The rearrangement joins TRBV30 to TRBJ2-7; 10 bases are shared with TRBD1. CDR1 GTSNPN and CDR2 SVGIG come from the germline V gene (reference sequence). This CDR3 contains 15 residues. V dropped 1 base and J dropped 4; count of bases not matched to a gene: 7. The CDR3 protein is CAWSGGQGHVYEQYF. CDR3 nucleotide sequence: TGTGCCTGGAGTGGGGGACAGGGGCATGTGTACGAGCAGTACTTC.

The chain links TRBV11-3 to TRBJ1-5; TRBD1 matches 9 bases. V lost 4 bases, J lost 0 bases, and 4 bases stayed unmatched. The CDR3 runs 16 residues. CDR1 and CDR2 (germline): SGHNT, YENEEA. CDR3 protein: CASSSGTGNSNQPQHF. The CDR3 DNA follows: TGTGCCAGCAGCTCCGGGACAGGGAATAGCAATCAGCCCCAGCATTTT.

This clone was seen a handful of times. The chain uses TRBV28 and TRBJ2-7, with 9 bases fitting TRBD1. CDR3 length equals 14 residues. V gave up 6 bases and J gave up 2 bases; unmatched junction bases: 5. The V gene's germline CDR1 is MDHEN and CDR2 SYDVKM. The CDR3 reads CASRTGGLPYEQYF. The CDR3 bases are TGTGCCAGCAGAACAGGGGGCCTTCCCTACGAGCAGTACTTC. The full variable domain, completed using reference TRBV28 and TRBJ2-7, is DVKVTQSSRYLVKRTGEKVFLECVQDMDHENMFWYRQDPGLGLRLIYFSYDVKMKEKGDIPEGYSVSREKKERFSLILESASTNQTSMYLCASRTGGLPYEQYFGPGTRLTVT.

This chain links TRBV30 with TRBJ2-7; 9 positions agree with TRBD1. Germline trimming cut 0 bases from V and 1 base from J; bases unmatched to any gene: 13. CDR1 and CDR2 (germline): GTSNPN, SVGIG (reference sequence). CDR3 length equals 18 residues. As DNA, the CDR3 is TGTGCCTGGAGTGTATGGGAGCTCCGGGACAGGGTTTCCTACGAGCAGTACTTC. Amino acids: CAWSVWELRDRVSYEQYF.